The 20 T cell receptor beta chains given below trace back to one sample, sequenced in a study of cytomegalovirus exposure and HLA in healthy donors. 13 Jbeta primers and 60 Vbeta primers were used for the PCR. Assay used: immunoSEQ multiplex PCR; TCRdb lists only in-frame clones, some missing. The sample includes about 160,000 clones, approximately 82% seen only once; the top ten take under 1.5%. Source material: PBMCs. Receptor source: a male donor in good health and CMV-seronegative.

The chain combines TRBV6-5 with TRBJ1-5; 7 bases are a match to TRBD1. The CDR3 consists of 14 residues. J was trimmed by 4 bases and V by 5 bases; bases with no gene match: 5. Germline values: CDR1 MNHEY, CDR2 SVGAGI. The CDR3 bases are TGTGCCAGCAGTACGGCAGGGGGAAATCAGCCCCAGCATTTT. Translating gives CASSTAGGNQPQHF.

This sequence joins TRBV9 and TRBJ2-2; 7 bases agree with TRBD2. The CDR3 spans 14 residues. Per the germline V gene, CDR1 is SGDLS and CDR2 is YYNGEE. Losses at the gene ends were 1 base for V and 4 bases for J; bases not matched to a gene: 1. The CDR3 coding sequence is TGTGCCAGCAGCGTAAGCGGGGCCACCGGGGAGCTGTTTTTT. It encodes CASSVSGATGELFF.

The V gene is TRBV28, the J gene TRBJ1-2; tentatively, D is TRBD1 (5 bases). The V and J ends lost 2 bases and 2 bases respectively, with 9 bases between them. This CDR3 comprises 14 residues. Germline V gives CDR1 MDHEN, CDR2 SYDVKM. For the CDR3, the DNA is TGTGCCAGCAGTTTAGCCACAGGCAACTATGGCTACACCTTC. As protein: CASSLATGNYGYTF.

This chain links TRBV29-1 with TRBJ2-7; possibly TRBD1 for D (5 bases). Germline V lookup: CDR1 SQVTM, CDR2 ANQGSEA. This CDR3 region has 11 residues. V gave up 6 bases and J gave up 2 bases, with 8 bases separating them. The chain's CDR3 is CSVIGAYEQYF. The CDR3 bases are TGCAGCGTGATAGGGGCCTACGAGCAGTACTTC.

V gene TRBV27 combines with J gene TRBJ2-5; TRBD2 might be the D (7 bases). The end of the DNA aligns better with TRBJ2-7, so the J call may be wrong. The CDR3 is 16 residues long. Germline V CDR1 and CDR2: MNHEY, SMNVEV (reference sequence). The CDR3 DNA follows: TGTGCCAGCAGTTTAGGGGGGGCCCAGGATGCCTACGAGCAGTACTTC. This sequence encodes CASSLGGAQDAYEQYF.

The rearrangement links TRBV6-5 to TRBJ2-2; 7 nucleotides agree with TRBD1. The germline V gene encodes CDR1 MNHEY and CDR2 SVGAGI. The CDR3 has 15 amino acids. Trimming at V came to 6 bases and at J to 0 bases, leaving 4 bases not matched to a gene. The CDR3 DNA follows: TGTGCCAGCAGGACCGGGACAGCGAACACCGGGGAGCTGTTTTTT. It yields the protein CASRTGTANTGELFF.

The chain combines TRBV28 with TRBJ2-7, with TRBD1 as a possible D gene (5 bases). The CDR3 totals 13 residues. CDR1 and CDR2 from the germline V gene are MDHEN and SYDVKM. The germline V and J ends were trimmed by 5 bases and 9 bases, with 17 bases remaining between them. The CDR3: CASSPPQGTGQYF. In nucleotides, the CDR3 is TGTGCCAGCAGTCCCCCCCAGGGAACCGGGCAGTACTTC.

This chain links TRBV11-2 with TRBJ1-1; the D gene is possibly TRBD1 (6 bases). This CDR3 contains 15 residues. Deletions cut 0 bases from V and 4 bases from J, with 12 bases between. Germline V CDR1 and CDR2: SGHAT, FQNNGV. CDR3 DNA: TGTGCCAGCAGCTTAGAGGTGGGGGCGGTCACTGAAGCTTTCTTT. Translated, it gives CASSLEVGAVTEAFF.

This chain connects TRBV7-8 to TRBJ2-1, with TRBD2 identical over 9 bases. Trimming took 1 base from V and 8 from J; bases not matched to a gene: 6. Per the germline V gene, CDR1 is SGHVS and CDR2 is FQNEAQ. CDR3 length: 15 residues. CDR3 amino acids: CASSLVGGRDDEQFF. Written as DNA, the CDR3 is TGTGCCAGCAGCTTAGTGGGCGGGAGGGACGATGAGCAGTTCTTC.

This clone was seen a single time. The chain employs TRBV27 and TRBJ2-7; 7 nucleotides match TRBD2. This CDR3 contains 15 residues. V shed 3 bases, J shed 2 bases, and the junction held 7 bases outside the gene matches. The germline V gene has CDR1 MNHEY and CDR2 SMNVEV (reference sequence). This CDR3 is CASSFAPSGTYEQYF. As DNA, the CDR3 is TGTGCCAGCAGTTTCGCCCCTAGCGGAACCTACGAGCAGTACTTC.

The chain combines TRBV5-6 with TRBJ1-1; D is possibly TRBD1 (5 bases). The CDR3 totals 13 residues. Trimming cost V 0 bases and J 6 bases, with 9 bases left between them. Germline V gene sequence: CDR1 SGHDT, CDR2 YYEEEE. The CDR3 DNA follows: TGTGCCAGCAGCTTGGCGGGGGACTCTGAAGCTTTCTTT. Protein product: CASSLAGDSEAFF.

CDR3 in DNA: TGTGCCAGCAGTTACGCGACAGAGGGGGATTCACCCCTCCACTTT. Residues: CASSYATEGDSPLHF. The chain combines TRBV6-5 with TRBJ1-6; tentative D call: TRBD1 (6 bases). The germline V gene has CDR1 MNHEY and CDR2 SVGAGI. Trimming took off 2 bases at V and 8 bases at J, with 13 bases between the two ends. This CDR3 is built from 15 residues.

The CDR3 spells CASSLETGSEKLFF. The CDR3 coding sequence is TGTGCCAGCAGCTTAGAGACAGGGAGCGAAAAACTGTTTTTT. The rearrangement joins TRBV5-4 to TRBJ1-4, with 7 bases matching TRBD1. The CDR3 contains 14 residues. V lost 2 bases to trimming and J lost 8 bases; unmatched junction nucleotides: 6. Germline CDR1 and CDR2: SGHNT and YYREEE (reference sequence).

The rearrangement links TRBV7-9 to TRBJ2-1; 8 bases agree with TRBD2. V was pared by 0 bases and J by 5 bases, with 9 bases of the junction left unmatched. The CDR3 loop spans 17 amino acids. Germline loops: CDR1 SEHNR, CDR2 FQNEAQ (reference sequence). The CDR3 loop reads CASSLASWREVDNEQFF. CDR3 DNA sequence: TGTGCCAGCAGCTTAGCGTCATGGCGGGAGGTTGACAATGAGCAGTTCTTC.

This rearrangement joins TRBV19 to TRBJ2-1; TRBD2 matches 13 bases. With 4 bases clipped from V and 8 bases from J, the junction kept 5 bases outside the gene matches. This CDR3 spans 15 amino acids. Germline V gene data show CDR1 as LNHDA and CDR2 as SQIVND (reference sequence). DNA of the CDR3: TGTGCCAGTAGTAGGGGGACTAGCGGGGCCTATGAGCAGTTCTTC. It is translated as CASSRGTSGAYEQFF.

The chain links TRBV7-2 to TRBJ2-3; 7 bases line up with TRBD1. CDR3 length: 14 amino acids. Trimming took 5 bases from V and 3 from J; bases not matched to a gene: 5. Germline V gene lookup returns CDR1 SGHTA and CDR2 FQGNSA. As DNA, the CDR3 is TGTGCCAGCAGCCTCAGACAGGGAACAGATACGCAGTATTTT. Encoded protein: CASSLRQGTDTQYF.

This chain joins TRBV7-9 and TRBJ2-7; no reliable D call. The CDR3 totals 13 residues. Per germline, CDR1 SEHNR and CDR2 FQNEAQ (reference sequence). V was clipped by 5 bases and J by 1 base, with 9 bases between them. In nucleotides, the CDR3 is TGTGCCAGCAGCCCCTCGACTTCCTACGAGCAGTACTTC. This codes for CASSPSTSYEQYF.

This chain joins TRBV4-3 and TRBJ2-5; tentative D call: TRBD2 (5 bases). The V gene's germline CDR1 is LGHNA and CDR2 YSLEER. V was clipped by 4 bases and J by 5 bases, with 20 bases between them. This CDR3 spans 16 amino acids. The CDR3 DNA follows: TGCGCCAGCAGCCCTGGCGGGCGTCCGGGGTTGGAGACCCAGTACTTC. Its protein is CASSPGGRPGLETQYF.

The rearrangement uses TRBV10-3 and TRBJ1-1, with unresolved D. CDR3 size: 12 residues. Germline V gene sequence: CDR1 ENHRY, CDR2 SYGVKD. With 10 bases removed from V and 1 base from J, the gap between germline ends came to 10 bases. DNA of the CDR3: TGTGCCAACGGGAGAGGGAACACTGAAGCTTTCTTT. Protein: CANGRGNTEAFF.

The chain joins TRBV4-1 to TRBJ1-5, with D perhaps matching TRBD1 (5 bases). This CDR3 spans 16 amino acids. Between the trimmed V and J ends, which lost 0 bases and 5 bases, there was a span of 14 bases. Germline V gene data show CDR1 as MGHRA and CDR2 as YSYEKL. The CDR3 coding sequence is TGCGCCAGCAGCCAAGACTCGGGACTACTCTATCAGCCCCAGCATTTT. Translating gives CASSQDSGLLYQPQHF.